This T cell receptor (beta chain) comes out of a study of CD8 T cells in Susac syndrome. cDNA came from around 0.54 to 1 ug RNA primed by random hexamers. One entry per CDR3 protein results from TCRdb running MiXCR on the immunoSEQ multiplex PCR reads. The sample has 150,000 to 200,000 distinct CDR3 sequences; around 94% are singletons. Per germline, CDR1 MNHNY and CDR2 SVGAGI (reference sequence). CDR3 length: 13 amino acids. V was shortened by 6 bases and J by 4 bases, with 10 bases between the two germline ends. Material: CD4+ T cells from PBMCs. This clonotype was obtained from a human donor in good health. The chain combines TRBV6-6 with TRBJ2-1; D is unresolved. CDR3 nucleotide sequence: TGTGCCAGCAGCCCTTCCCTTTACAATGAGCAGTTCTTC. Amino acid sequence: CASSPSLYNEQFF.